This T cell receptor beta chain was observed in a study of blood T cell repertoires in COVID-19. The CDR3 has 14 residues. Germline V gene sequence: CDR1 MNHEY, CDR2 SMNVEV (reference sequence). V gave up 7 bases and J gave up 0 bases, with 12 bases separating them. In the source study's methods: Using reference gene primer amplification, nucleated cell counts were estimated. TCRdb keeps only in-frame clones here, not all; method: immunoSEQ multiplex PCR. The V and J calls and clone size were taken over from that table, and D and trimming were inferred from the DNA. The sample yields fewer than 150,000 clones, approximately 84% seen once.

The chain links TRBV27 to TRBJ1-1; D gene uncertain. The receptor's source is a woman older than 75 in a cohort sampled during active or convalescent COVID-19. Sample: peripheral blood. The CDR3 region is CASTPDIMNTEAFF. CDR3 bases: TGTGCCAGCACCCCCGACATTATGAACACTGAAGCTTTCTTT.